These 3 T cell receptor beta chains originate from one sample sequenced in a study of cytomegalovirus exposure and HLA in healthy donors. The study ran its PCR with 60 Vbeta and 13 Jbeta primers. Measured with immunoSEQ multiplex PCR; TCRdb has only the in-frame clones, and not every one. The sample contains 95,000 to 150,000 clones, roughly 83% of which appear only once. The sample consisted of PBMCs. All receptors come from a young man in good health and CMV-seropositive.

This sequence joins TRBV7-3 and TRBJ2-7, with D tentatively TRBD1 (5 bases). The germline V and J ends were trimmed by 1 base and 3 bases, with 10 bases remaining between them. CDR1 and CDR2 (germline): SGHTA, FQGTGA. The CDR3 sequence is 14 residues long. The CDR3 sequence: CASSLMGQGYEQYF. The CDR3 DNA follows: TGTGCCAGCAGCTTAATGGGGCAGGGCTACGAGCAGTACTTC.

This clone was found once. CDR3 sequence (DNA): TGTGCCAGCAGCAACTCCCTTCTAGCGGGAGAGGCCAATGAGCAGTTCTTC. Translating gives CASSNSLLAGEANEQFF. V and J are TRBV11-3 and TRBJ2-1; 10 bases match TRBD2. CDR3 size: 17 residues. Germline CDR1 SGHNT, CDR2 YENEEA. Trimming took 5 bases from V and 6 from J; bases not matched to a gene: 13.

This clone was picked up a small number of times. This rearrangement joins TRBV7-6 to TRBJ2-1; 10 bases align to TRBD1. CDR1 is SGHVS and CDR2 is FNYEAQ in the germline V gene. The CDR3 is 15 amino acids. V lost 6 bases and J lost 3; bases outside the gene matches: 5. The CDR3 DNA reads TGTGCCAGCAGTCAAGGACAGGGGGACTACAATGAGCAGTTCTTC. Encoded protein: CASSQGQGDYNEQFF.